The 15 T cell receptor beta chains listed next were all sequenced from one sample in a study of blood T cell repertoires in COVID-19 (dated by TCRdb to the early 2020s). Receptors were amplified or captured by the immunoSEQ multiplex PCR assay. TCRdb limited this immuneACCESS table to in-frame rearrangements with V and J called. A share of clones is missing; checked studies link under half to unresolved V genes, and the rest is unexplained. The sample profile shows 250,000 to 350,000 clones; roughly 90% of them were found once. Jointly, the top ten make up 5% to 7% of the sample. The sample was peripheral blood. These TCRs come from a young man who had recovered from COVID-19.

This chain links TRBV12-3 or TRBV12-4 with TRBJ1-5, with D unresolved. Between the trimmed V and J ends, which lost 6 bases and 6 bases, there was a span of 12 bases. The CDR3 sequence is 13 residues long. The chain's CDR3 is CASSRGSRQPQHF. CDR3 DNA: TGTGCCAGCAGCAGAGGCTCTCGTCAGCCCCAGCATTTT.

CDR3 residues: CASSLDRGSYEQYF. CDR3 DNA: TGTGCCAGCAGCTTAGATCGGGGGAGCTACGAGCAGTACTTC. The gene calls are TRBV7-9 and TRBJ2-7, with D maybe TRBD2 (6 bases). Germline V gene sequence: CDR1 SEHNR, CDR2 FQNEAQ (reference sequence). The length of the CDR3 is 14 residues. V lost 1 base, J lost 3 bases, and 10 bases lay in between.

This chain joins TRBV11-2 and TRBJ2-2; D not certain. This CDR3 is built from 12 residues. Germline lookup yields CDR1 SGHAT and CDR2 FQNNGV. Trimming cost V 3 bases and J 6 bases, with 5 bases left between them. This chain's CDR3 is CASSLIAGELFF. The CDR3, as DNA: TGTGCCAGCAGCTTGATAGCCGGGGAGCTGTTTTTT.

The CDR3 reads CSVAPGLAGVYEQYF. For the CDR3, the DNA is TGCAGCGTTGCACCGGGACTAGCGGGAGTCTACGAGCAGTACTTC. The chain uses TRBV29-1 and TRBJ2-7; 14 bases are a match to TRBD2. V shed 4 bases and J 3 bases; nucleotides not matched to a gene: 5. The germline V gene encodes CDR1 SQVTM and CDR2 ANQGSEA. The CDR3 runs to 15 residues.

This clone was recorded once. At the DNA level, this CDR3 is encoded by other sequences in the same sample as well. This chain connects TRBV19 to TRBJ2-1; no clear D gene. Trimming shortened V by 1 base and J by 2 bases, and 3 bases separated the two germline ends. Per germline, CDR1 LNHDA and CDR2 SQIVND (reference sequence). CDR3 size: 13 residues. CDR3 protein: CASSIGPYNEQFF. The CDR3 nucleotides are TGTGCCAGTAGTATAGGGCCCTACAATGAGCAGTTCTTC.

The chain employs TRBV7-9 and TRBJ2-5; 7 bases match TRBD1. The germline V gene encodes CDR1 SEHNR and CDR2 FQNEAQ (reference sequence). Trimming removed 5 bases from V and 3 bases from J; junction bases left unmatched: 9. The CDR3 is 15 amino acids. The CDR3 reads CASSARRGLEETQYF. In DNA, the CDR3 is TGTGCCAGCAGCGCACGCAGGGGGTTGGAAGAGACCCAGTACTTC. Combining the CDR3 with reference TRBV7-9 and TRBJ2-5 gives the whole variable domain DTGVSQNPRHKITKRGQNVTFRCDPISEHNRLYWYRQTLGQGPEFLTYFQNEAQLEKSRLLSDRFSAERPKGSFSTLEIQRTEQGDSAMYLCASSARRGLEETQYFGPGTRLLVL.

This chain links TRBV10-3 with TRBJ2-7; TRBD1 agrees at 7 bases. Per the germline V gene, CDR1 is ENHRY and CDR2 is SYGVKD. J lost 0 bases, V lost 4 bases, and 15 bases had no gene match. The CDR3 has 18 residues. The CDR3, as DNA: TGTGCCATCAGTGGACCTTCCGAGAGACAGGGCAACTCCTACGAGCAGTACTTC. Translation gives CAISGPSERQGNSYEQYF.

CDR3 DNA: TGTGCCAGCAGTGAAGCGGTGAACAGGGCCCTCCATGGCTACACCTTC. Translated: CASSEAVNRALHGYTF. This sequence joins TRBV6-1 and TRBJ1-2; D perhaps matches TRBD1 (6 bases). With 0 bases removed from V and 6 bases from J, the gap between germline ends came to 17 bases. Germline CDR1 and CDR2: MNHNS and SASEGT. This CDR3 spans 16 amino acids.

A single count supports this clone. The chain is built from TRBV9 and TRBJ2-1, with TRBD2 matching 7 bases. CDR3 length: 14 residues. V shed 0 bases and J 8 bases; nucleotides not matched to a gene: 5. CDR1 and CDR2 (germline): SGDLS, YYNGEE. This CDR3 reads CASSVGGSIDEQFF. CDR3 nucleotide sequence: TGTGCCAGCAGCGTAGGCGGGAGTATCGATGAGCAGTTCTTC.

This clone was picked up one time. The V call is TRBV13, the J call TRBJ2-5, with D uncertain. CDR3 size: 11 residues. V lost 5 bases to trimming and J lost 5 bases, with 6 bases between them. Germline CDR1 PRHDT, CDR2 FYEKMQ (reference sequence). The CDR3 sequence: CASSQVETQYF. The CDR3 DNA reads as TGTGCCAGCAGCCAGGTGGAGACCCAGTACTTC.

The chain recombines TRBV7-6 with TRBJ1-1, with 7 positions matching TRBD1. The CDR3 loop spans 15 amino acids. Germline V CDR1 and CDR2: SGHVS, FNYEAQ. V gave up 1 base and J gave up 3 bases; unmatched junction bases: 5. CDR3 protein: CASSLVKGADTEAFF. CDR3 DNA: TGTGCCAGCAGCTTAGTTAAGGGGGCGGACACTGAAGCTTTCTTT.

The J gene is TRBJ2-5, the V gene TRBV3-1 (or the pseudogene TRBV3-2); 8 bases line up with TRBD2. J was trimmed by 2 bases and V by 4 bases; bases with no gene match: 6. This CDR3 has 15 amino acids. CDR1 and CDR2 from the germline V gene are LGHDT and YNNKEL (reference sequence). As DNA, the CDR3 is TGTGCCAGCAGCCCACGAGCGGGGGTACAAGAGACCCAGTACTTC. Its translation is CASSPRAGVQETQYF.

The chain recombines TRBV3-1 (or the pseudogene TRBV3-2) with TRBJ1-2, with D possibly matching TRBD1 (5 bases). The germline CDR1 and CDR2 sequences are LGHDT and YNNKEL (reference sequence). Trimming stripped 4 bases from V and 3 bases from J, with 9 bases between. CDR3 length equals 13 residues. The DNA for the CDR3 is TGTGCCAGCAGCCTCAGGGAGGACTATGGCTACACCTTC. Protein sequence: CASSLREDYGYTF.

The chain couples TRBV28 to TRBJ1-2; 7 bases fit TRBD1. V shed 4 bases and J 8 bases; nucleotides not matched to a gene: 10. Germline values: CDR1 MDHEN, CDR2 SYDVKM. This CDR3 contains 14 residues. CDR3 nucleotides: TGTGCCAGCAGTTCAGGACAGGTCGGAAGGGGCTACACCTTC. Its protein is CASSSGQVGRGYTF.

The V gene is TRBV29-1, the J gene TRBJ1-1; tentative D call: TRBD1 (6 bases). The germline V gene encodes CDR1 SQVTM and CDR2 ANQGSEA. The CDR3 is 14 residues long. Trimming left V 6 bases short and J 3 bases short, with 17 bases between. The CDR3 protein is CSVSKGGKDTEAFF. CDR3 DNA sequence: TGCAGCGTCTCGAAGGGGGGGAAGGACACTGAAGCTTTCTTT.